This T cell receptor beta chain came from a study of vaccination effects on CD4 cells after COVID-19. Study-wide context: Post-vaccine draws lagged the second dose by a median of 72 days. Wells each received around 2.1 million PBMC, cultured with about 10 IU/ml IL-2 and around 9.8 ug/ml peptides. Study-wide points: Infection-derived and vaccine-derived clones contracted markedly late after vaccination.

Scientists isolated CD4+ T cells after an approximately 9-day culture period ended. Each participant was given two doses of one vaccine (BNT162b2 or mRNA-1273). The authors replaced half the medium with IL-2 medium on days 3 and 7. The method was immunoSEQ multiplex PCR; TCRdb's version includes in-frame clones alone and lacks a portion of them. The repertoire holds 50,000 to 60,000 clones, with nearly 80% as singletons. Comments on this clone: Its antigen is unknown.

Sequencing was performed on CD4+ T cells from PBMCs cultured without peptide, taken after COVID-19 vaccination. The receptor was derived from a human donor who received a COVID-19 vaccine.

CDR3 amino acids: CASSFGITEAFF. For the CDR3, the DNA is TGTGCCAGCAGTTTTGGTATCACTGAAGCTTTCTTT. V is TRBV12-3 or TRBV12-4 and J is TRBJ1-1; D gene ambiguous. The CDR3 length is 12 residues. V lost 3 bases to trimming and J lost 4 bases, with 6 bases between them.